This TCR beta chain was recorded in a study of T-cell memory formation after mild COVID-19. General observations from the study: Researchers could not confirm that second-wave clones peaking on day 37 targeted SARS-CoV-2. Cross-reactive memory seemingly joined, as some responding clones were found in pre-infection memory.

Using constant-segment primers, 5'RACE produced TCR alpha and TCR beta cDNA libraries carrying sample barcodes and UMIs. MiXCR, applied by TCRdb to the 5' RACE reads, yields one record per CDR3 protein. The sample holds around 450,000 distinct CDR3 sequences, 24% seen once. V was trimmed by 2 bases and J by 4 bases, leaving 15 bases between them. Germline CDR1 SEHNR, CDR2 FQNEAQ (reference sequence). The CDR3 totals 15 residues. Regarding this clonotype: What it binds is not known.

Material: PBMCs or a T cell subset sorted from them (not recorded which). The chain uses TRBV7-9 and TRBJ2-7, with D perhaps matching TRBD1 or TRBD2 (5 bases each). The receptor comes from an adult woman who had mild COVID-19 (a few samples of this study predate the infection). Cell type and time point are not known. The CDR3 protein is CASSLLQAGAYEQYF. DNA of the CDR3: TGTGCCAGCAGCTTATTACAGGCGGGCGCATACGAGCAGTACTTC.